The 20 T cell receptor beta chains reported below all come from one sample, sequenced in a study of T cell repertoires in aging, cancer and after chemotherapy. Peripheral blood genomic DNA, not sorted cells or RNA, was the template. A mixed TRB-A/B primer pool amplified rearranged TRB by multiplex touch-down PCR. One entry per CDR3 protein results from TCRdb running MiXCR on the multiplex PCR reads. The sample carries approximately 2,900 distinct CDR3 sequences, 28% recorded once. Sample: blood. The receptors were sampled from a human donor with a solid tumor.

By frequency in the sample, this clonotype is medium-sized. This rearrangement joins TRBV30 to TRBJ2-1; perhaps TRBD2 as D (6 bases). V lost 0 bases and J 7 bases, leaving 13 bases between the germline ends. The CDR3 covers 14 residues. Germline values: CDR1 GTSNPN, CDR2 SVGIG (reference sequence). The CDR3 nucleotides read TGTGCCTGGAGTGTTGGGGGGAGAGGGAATGAGCAGTTCTTC. Translating it yields CAWSVGGRGNEQFF. Complete variable domain (other parts from reference TRBV30 and TRBJ2-1): SQTIHQWPATLVQPVGSPLSLECTVEGTSNPNLYWYRQAAGRGLQLLFYSVGIGQISSEVPQNLSASRPQDRQFILSSKKLLLSDSGFYLCAWSVGGRGNEQFFGPGTRLTVL.

By proportion, this clonotype is medium-sized (0.01 to 0.1%). The chain carries TRBV6-4 and TRBJ1-6, with 7 nucleotides matching TRBD1. The CDR3 extends over 13 amino acids. Trimming took 5 bases from V and 10 from J; bases not matched to a gene: 5. Per the germline V gene, CDR1 is MRHNA and CDR2 is SNTAGT. CDR3 protein: CASSTDRRSPLHF. As DNA, the CDR3 is TGTGCCAGCAGTACGGACAGGCGGTCACCCCTCCACTTT.

The gene calls are TRBV13 and TRBJ2-5, with D maybe TRBD2 (5 bases). Germline CDR1 reads PRHDT; CDR2 reads FYEKMQ (reference sequence). The CDR3 sequence is 13 residues long. The ends were cut back, 5 bases at V and 5 bases at J, with 12 bases in the middle. CDR3 amino acids: CASSIGLGETQYF. The CDR3 bases are TGTGCCAGCAGCATCGGACTGGGGGAGACCCAGTACTTC.

Points on this clonotype: A much larger clone lies one base from this, so it may be a read error. This rearrangement joins TRBV19 to TRBJ1-5, with TRBD1 as a possible D gene (6 bases). The CDR3 loop spans 15 amino acids. V lost 2 bases, J lost 5 bases, and 13 bases lay in between. CDR1 is LNHDA and CDR2 is SQIVND in the germline V gene (reference sequence). The chain's CDR3 is CASSIIRGGYQPQHF. The CDR3 region has the DNA TGTGCCAGTAGTATAATTAGGGGGGGGTATCAGCCCCAGCATTTT.

This clonotype is judged medium-sized. The chain carries TRBV19 and TRBJ1-1, with a possible D match to TRBD1 (5 bases). Germline values: CDR1 LNHDA, CDR2 SQIVND (reference sequence). CDR3 length equals 13 residues. The V end lost 6 bases, the J end lost 2 bases, and 10 bases lay between the germline ends. CDR3: CASSRQLNTEAFF. The CDR3 bases are TGTGCCAGTAGCCGACAGCTTAACACTGAAGCTTTCTTT.

The CDR3: CASSPPGTGGYTF. The CDR3, as DNA: TGTGCCAGCAGTCCCCCCGGGACAGGAGGCTACACCTTC. The chain links TRBV6-5 to TRBJ1-2; 8 bases align to TRBD1. The CDR3 consists of 13 residues. V was clipped by 5 bases and J by 8 bases; unmatched bases: 7. The germline V gene encodes CDR1 MNHEY and CDR2 SVGAGI.

The chain employs TRBV19 and TRBJ2-7, with TRBD1 identical over 10 bases. CDR1 and CDR2 (germline): LNHDA, SQIVND (reference sequence). CDR3 length equals 14 residues. J gave up 2 bases and V 5 bases, and 3 bases lay outside the gene matches. CDR3 sequence (DNA): TGTGCCAGTAGTCCGGGACAGGGGACCTACGAGCAGTACTTC. Protein sequence: CASSPGQGTYEQYF. Drawing the rest from reference TRBV19 and TRBJ2-7, the complete variable domain is DGGITQSPKYLFRKEGQNVTLSCEQNLNHDAMYWYRQDPGQGLRLIYYSQIVNDFQKGDIAEGYSVSREKKESFPLTVTSAQKNPTAFYLCASSPGQGTYEQYFGPGTRLTVT.

About this clonotype itself: This may be a read error, as it is one base from a much larger clone. The chain uses TRBV6-2 or TRBV6-3 and TRBJ1-5; D not certain. CDR1 is MNHEY, CDR2 SVGEGT, per germline. The CDR3 sequence is 13 residues long. The CDR3 spells CAISYTSPQPQHF. DNA of the CDR3: TGTGCCATCAGTTACACCAGTCCTCAGCCCCAGCATTTT.

V usage is TRBV27 and J usage is TRBJ1-3; 11 bases align to TRBD1. CDR1 MNHEY and CDR2 SMNVEV come from the germline V gene (reference sequence). CDR3 length: 21 residues. V gave up 4 bases and J gave up 1 base; unmatched junction bases: 18. In DNA form, the CDR3 reads TGTGCCAGCAGTTCAACACCCTCCCTAGGGGGGACAGGGGGGTCTGGAAACACCATATATTTT. This encodes CASSSTPSLGGTGGSGNTIYF.

This chain uses TRBV6-2 or TRBV6-3 with TRBJ2-5; 9 bases map to TRBD1. The germline CDR1 and CDR2 sequences are MNHEY and SVGEGT. V was pared by 6 bases and J by 4 bases, with 9 bases of the junction left unmatched. CDR3 size: 15 residues. The CDR3 nucleotides read TGTGCCAGCAGCCGCGGGACAGGGTCGGTAGAGACCCAGTACTTC. Translating gives CASSRGTGSVETQYF.

Only a few counts were recorded for this clonotype. The rearrangement joins TRBV6-2 or TRBV6-3 to TRBJ1-1; 9 nucleotides align to TRBD1. Trimming cost V 6 bases and J 7 bases; bases outside gene matches: 9. The CDR3 extends over 14 amino acids. The V gene's germline CDR1 is MNHEY and CDR2 SVGEGT. CDR3 amino acids: CASSGATGGGEAFF. Written as DNA, the CDR3 is TGTGCCAGCAGCGGAGCGACAGGGGGAGGTGAAGCTTTCTTT.

This clonotype counts as medium-sized (0.01 to 0.1%). This chain uses TRBV6-2 or TRBV6-3 with TRBJ2-7, with no clear D. In germline, CDR1 is MNHEY, CDR2 SVGEGT. V was cut by 0 bases and J by 0 bases, with 12 bases left in between. The CDR3 loop spans 16 amino acids. Written as DNA, the CDR3 is TGTGCCAGCAGTTACTCGATGGTGTGGGGCTCCTACGAGCAGTACTTC. Its translation: CASSYSMVWGSYEQYF.

By share of the sample, this clonotype is medium-sized. The V gene is TRBV19, the J gene TRBJ1-2; 9 positions agree with TRBD1. The CDR3 sequence is 14 residues long. The ends lost 5 bases at V and 8 bases at J; junction bases unmatched: 9. Germline CDR1 reads LNHDA; CDR2 reads SQIVND (reference sequence). The CDR3 coding sequence is TGTGCCAGTAGTCCGGACAGGGGATTCGGGGGCTACACCTTC. This gives the protein CASSPDRGFGGYTF.

By share, this clonotype counts as medium-sized (0.01 to 0.1%). CDR3: CASSQAGGYEQYF. The DNA of the CDR3 is TGTGCCAGCAGTCAAGCGGGGGGATACGAGCAGTACTTC. This chain uses TRBV6-5 with TRBJ2-7; 9 nucleotides line up with TRBD2. This CDR3 has 13 amino acids. Germline assignment: CDR1 MNHEY and CDR2 SVGAGI. The ends lost 5 bases at V and 4 bases at J; junction bases unmatched: 3.

By its share, this clonotype is large. The V gene is TRBV29-1, the J gene TRBJ2-2, with D unresolved. The V end lost 3 bases, the J end lost 8 bases, and 10 bases lay between the germline ends. The CDR3 length is 12 residues. Per germline, CDR1 SQVTM and CDR2 ANQGSEA. CDR3 nucleotide sequence: TGCAGCGTTGACAACTTTGGGGGGGAGCTGTTTTTT. It is translated as CSVDNFGGELFF.

This clonotype is medium-sized (0.01 to 0.1%) in the sample. The chain carries TRBV30 and TRBJ2-1, with TRBD2 identical over 7 bases. The ends lost 2 bases at V and 3 bases at J; junction bases unmatched: 10. Germline-derived CDR1 and CDR2 are GTSNPN and SVGIG (reference sequence). The CDR3 has 16 amino acids. The CDR3 here is CAWSPLTSASYNEQFF. CDR3 coding DNA: TGTGCCTGGAGTCCCTTAACTAGCGCAAGCTACAATGAGCAGTTCTTC.

The CDR3 is CASSFGLAGVNEQFF. The CDR3 DNA sequence: TGTGCCAGCAGTTTCGGGCTAGCGGGAGTTAATGAGCAGTTCTTC. The chain is built from TRBV27 and TRBJ2-1, with 10 bases lining up with TRBD2. J was trimmed by 7 bases and V by 3 bases; bases with no gene match: 6. Germline V lookup: CDR1 MNHEY, CDR2 SMNVEV (reference sequence). The CDR3 is made up of 15 amino acids.

The V gene is TRBV5-6, the J gene TRBJ1-1; 8 positions agree with TRBD1. Per germline, CDR1 SGHDT and CDR2 YYEEEE. The J segment lost 1 base and the V segment lost 3 bases, leaving 2 bases of the junction unmatched. There are 14 residues in the CDR3. The CDR3 region has the DNA TGTGCCAGCAGCTCTGGACAGGGGAACACTGAAGCTTTCTTT. Amino acid sequence: CASSSGQGNTEAFF.

In this sample, this clonotype turned up a few times. This rearrangement joins TRBV19 to TRBJ2-4, with 12 bases identical to TRBD1. V dropped 5 bases and J dropped 2; count of bases not matched to a gene: 13. From germline, CDR1 is LNHDA and CDR2 SQIVND (reference sequence). The CDR3 is 19 residues long. The CDR3 coding sequence is TGTGCCAGTAGTCTCGAAACCGGGACAGGGGGCACGTCCAAAAACATTCAGTACTTC. Protein: CASSLETGTGGTSKNIQYF.

The chain uses TRBV6-2 or TRBV6-3 and TRBJ2-5; tentative D call: TRBD2 (6 bases). Germline CDR1 is MNHEY and CDR2 is SVGEGT. Trimming removed 4 bases at V and 0 bases at J, with 18 bases between. This CDR3 has 17 amino acids. CDR3 protein: CASSSPAAGWYQETQYF. CDR3 DNA: TGTGCCAGCAGTTCCCCCGCGGCGGGGTGGTACCAAGAGACCCAGTACTTC.